Following are 27 T cell receptor beta chains from one sample sequenced in a study of blood T cells in healthy people across ages. Alongside a J-beta primer mix, a sample-barcoded 5' primer served in a second PCR lasting about 7 to 12 cycles. TCRdb independently ran MiXCR on the 5' RACE reads; one entry per CDR3 protein. The table includes roughly 730,000 distinct CDR3 sequences, 45% to 70% detected once. The specimen was blood. These TCRs come from a man between 40 and 49 years old in good health.

The rearrangement links TRBV4-2 to TRBJ2-1, with TRBD2 identical over 14 bases. The CDR3 extends over 16 amino acids. Germline CDR1 is LGHNA and CDR2 is YNFKEQ. V shed 3 bases, J shed 10 bases, and the junction held 8 bases outside the gene matches. The CDR3 DNA reads as TGTGCCAGCAGCCAGGCGGGACTAGCGGGAGCTGAAGAGCAGTTCTTC. As protein: CASSQAGLAGAEEQFF.

CDR3 bases: TGTGCCAGCAGCGCCTTAGCGGGAGGTCTCGACGAGCAGTACTTC. This sequence encodes CASSALAGGLDEQYF. The chain couples TRBV25-1 to TRBJ2-7; 10 bases line up with TRBD2. In germline, CDR1 is MGHDK, CDR2 SYGVNS. The CDR3 spans 15 residues. V lost 6 bases to trimming and J lost 5 bases; unmatched junction nucleotides: 10.

The rearrangement links TRBV29-1 to TRBJ1-1; D might be TRBD1 (5 bases). Trimming stripped 6 bases from V and 10 bases from J, with 15 bases between. CDR3 length: 11 amino acids. Germline V CDR1 and CDR2: SQVTM, ANQGSEA. CDR3 bases: TGCAGCGTGGGTTCGGGACCCTCAGCTTTCTTT. Translation gives CSVGSGPSAFF.

J is TRBJ1-1 and V is TRBV7-9, with TRBD1 matching over 8 bases. The germline CDR1 and CDR2 sequences are SEHNR and FQNEAQ (reference sequence). The CDR3 has 16 residues. Germline trimming cut 5 bases from V and 1 base from J; bases unmatched to any gene: 9. In nucleotides, the CDR3 is TGTGCCAGCAGCCGATTAAGTGGGACAGGGAACACTGAAGCTTTCTTT. It is translated as CASSRLSGTGNTEAFF.

This clonotype was seen a handful of times. The chain links TRBV29-1 to TRBJ2-1, with TRBD2 matching 9 bases. The CDR3 extends over 12 amino acids. J lost 8 bases, V lost 6 bases, and 5 bases had no gene match. Germline CDR1 and CDR2: SQVTM and ANQGSEA. CDR3 protein: CSVGGGADEQFF. The CDR3, as DNA: TGCAGCGTCGGCGGGGGGGCTGATGAGCAGTTCTTC.

V usage is TRBV7-3 and J usage is TRBJ2-5; 7 nucleotides align to TRBD2. The V and J ends lost 1 base and 5 bases, in that order; junction bases with no gene match: 13. Germline CDR1 is SGHTA and CDR2 is FQGTGA. The CDR3 contains 17 residues. The CDR3 nucleotides read TGTGCCAGCAGCTTAAGTTCACTAGCGACCATAGGGGAGACCCAGTACTTC. Residues: CASSLSSLATIGETQYF.

The V and J genes are TRBV5-6 and TRBJ2-5; 9 bases map to TRBD2. The CDR3 is 15 amino acids. CDR1 SGHDT and CDR2 YYEEEE come from the germline V gene. V shed 2 bases and J 5 bases; nucleotides not matched to a gene: 7. The CDR3 nucleotides read TGTGCCAGCAGCTTAAGAGGACTAGCGATCGAGACCCAGTACTTC. Its translation is CASSLRGLAIETQYF.

This rearrangement joins TRBV29-1 to TRBJ1-5; TRBD1 is a possible D gene (6 bases). V lost 7 bases and J lost 5, with 15 bases in between. Per germline, CDR1 SQVTM and CDR2 ANQGSEA. CDR3 length: 13 amino acids. CDR3 coding DNA: TGCAGCGGGGGACACGGAGGTGATCAGCCCCAGCATTTT. Protein product: CSGGHGGDQPQHF.

The rearrangement links TRBV10-3 to TRBJ2-2; TRBD2 might be the D (6 bases). V was shortened by 2 bases and J by 0 bases, with 10 bases between the two germline ends. The CDR3 totals 16 residues. Germline CDR1 and CDR2: ENHRY and SYGVKD. The CDR3 region is CAISEVPGANTGELFF. The CDR3 DNA is TGTGCCATCAGTGAGGTCCCGGGGGCGAACACCGGGGAGCTGTTTTTT.

This clonotype turned up a few times. J is TRBJ2-1 and V is TRBV27; D not resolved. CDR3 length equals 12 residues. Per germline, CDR1 MNHEY and CDR2 SMNVEV (reference sequence). Trimming removed 5 bases from V and 4 bases from J, with 6 bases in between. This CDR3 is CASSGNYNEQFF. The CDR3 DNA reads TGTGCCAGCAGTGGAAATTACAATGAGCAGTTCTTC.

This clonotype was seen just once. The V and J genes are TRBV29-1 and TRBJ1-5; maybe TRBD1 (5 bases). Looked up from germline, CDR1 is SQVTM and CDR2 is ANQGSEA. The CDR3 length is 12 residues. The V gene lost 4 bases and the J gene lost 7 bases, with 11 bases spanning the gap. CDR3 loop: CSVVERGQPQHF. CDR3 coding DNA: TGCAGCGTTGTAGAGAGGGGACAGCCCCAGCATTTT.

This chain links TRBV7-9 with TRBJ1-6, with 7 bases identical to TRBD1. This CDR3 has 14 amino acids. V was pared by 4 bases and J by 7 bases, with 4 bases of the junction left unmatched. Germline-derived CDR1 and CDR2 are SEHNR and FQNEAQ (reference sequence). The CDR3 spells CASSSGQPNSPLHF. CDR3 coding DNA: TGTGCCAGCAGCTCGGGACAGCCAAATTCACCCCTCCACTTT.

V is TRBV5-5 and J is TRBJ2-1; 8 nucleotides align to TRBD1. The trim removed 5 bases at V and 0 bases at J, leaving 10 bases unmatched. In germline, CDR1 is SGHKS, CDR2 YYEKEE (reference sequence). The CDR3 covers 17 residues. For the CDR3, the DNA is TGTGCCAGCAGATTCAGGGGGCCCCATGGCTCCTACAATGAGCAGTTCTTC. This encodes CASRFRGPHGSYNEQFF.

This clonotype has more than one count but fewer than ten. The CDR3 DNA sequence: TGCAGCGTGACTAGCGGGATTTTCTACGAGCAGTACTTC. Protein product: CSVTSGIFYEQYF. The chain is built from TRBV29-1 and TRBJ2-7, with 11 bases lining up with TRBD2. Germline V gene lookup returns CDR1 SQVTM and CDR2 ANQGSEA. This CDR3 contains 13 residues. Unmatched junction bases numbered 4, after V lost 6 bases and J lost 3 bases.

This clonotype was counted a few times. This chain uses TRBV9 with TRBJ2-7, with TRBD1 matching over 8 bases. The ends lost 3 bases at V and 4 bases at J; junction bases unmatched: 9. The CDR3 runs to 15 residues. Germline V gene data show CDR1 as SGDLS and CDR2 as YYNGEE. The CDR3 region has the DNA TGTGCCAGCAGCGAATCAGGGGGCGTCGGGTACGAGCAGTACTTC. This translates into CASSESGGVGYEQYF.

In this sample, this clonotype turned up a few times. V and J are TRBV5-1 and TRBJ2-4, with TRBD2 as a possible D gene (5 bases). This CDR3 has 16 residues. CDR1 is SGHRS, CDR2 YFSETQ, per germline. Trimming removed 0 bases at V and 1 base at J, with 11 bases between. CDR3 sequence: CASSLDPERAKNIQYF. For the CDR3, the DNA is TGCGCCAGCAGCTTGGACCCCGAGCGGGCCAAAAACATTCAGTACTTC.

This chain connects TRBV20-1 to TRBJ2-1; possibly TRBD2 for D (6 bases). The germline V and J ends were trimmed by 6 bases and 8 bases, with 17 bases remaining between them. The CDR3 is 13 residues long. CDR1 is DFQATT, CDR2 SNEGSKA, per germline (reference sequence). CDR3 amino acids: CSAARGTRDEQFF. CDR3 sequence (DNA): TGCAGTGCGGCTCGGGGGACTCGCGATGAGCAGTTCTTC.

This clonotype was seen a single time. The V and J genes are TRBV15 and TRBJ2-7; 7 bases fit TRBD1. There are 17 residues in the CDR3. Germline CDR1 is LNHNV and CDR2 is YYDKDF (reference sequence). Trimming removed 0 bases from V and 0 bases from J; junction bases left unmatched: 8. This chain's CDR3 is CATSRDPGQLNSYEQYF. DNA of the CDR3: TGTGCCACCAGCAGAGATCCGGGACAGTTGAACTCCTACGAGCAGTACTTC. The full variable domain, in which reference TRBV15 and TRBJ2-7 provide the parts outside the CDR3, is DAMVIQNPRYQVTQFGKPVTLSCSQTLNHNVMYWYQQKSSQAPKLLFHYYDKDFNNEADTPDNFQSRRPNTSFCFLDIRSPGLGDTAMYLCATSRDPGQLNSYEQYFGPGTRLTVT.

This clonotype was recorded once. The chain is built from TRBV28 and TRBJ2-7, with 7 bases identical to TRBD2. This CDR3 spans 15 amino acids. V lost 3 bases and J lost 1; bases outside the gene matches: 6. The germline V gene has CDR1 MDHEN and CDR2 SYDVKM. CDR3 DNA sequence: TGTGCCAGCAGTTTTACGCGGGGGTGGTCCTACGAGCAGTACTTC. Amino acids: CASSFTRGWSYEQYF.

This rearrangement joins TRBV20-1 to TRBJ2-3, with D perhaps matching TRBD1 or TRBD2 (5 bases each). The CDR3 length is 15 residues. CDR1 and CDR2 (germline): DFQATT, SNEGSKA (reference sequence). V was pared by 3 bases and J by 2 bases, with 15 bases between. This chain's CDR3 is CSARASKGFTDTQYF. As DNA, the CDR3 is TGCAGTGCTAGGGCTAGCAAGGGGTTCACAGATACGCAGTATTTT.

There are a few counts of this clonotype. The chain carries TRBV27 and TRBJ2-4; TRBD2 is a possible D gene (6 bases). There are 15 residues in the CDR3. The V and J ends lost 4 bases and 1 base respectively, with 11 bases between them. Per the germline V gene, CDR1 is MNHEY and CDR2 is SMNVEV (reference sequence). The CDR3 protein is CASSWGVWAKNIQYF. In DNA form, the CDR3 reads TGTGCCAGCAGTTGGGGGGTTTGGGCCAAAAACATTCAGTACTTC.

The chain couples TRBV5-5 to TRBJ2-2; TRBD1 is a possible D gene (6 bases). V lost 4 bases and J 3 bases, leaving 13 bases between the germline ends. Germline V gives CDR1 SGHKS, CDR2 YYEKEE (reference sequence). This CDR3 has 15 amino acids. The CDR3 DNA follows: TGTGCCAGCAGCCCAAATCCAGGGGACACCGGGGAGCTGTTTTTT. Translation gives CASSPNPGDTGELFF.

The rearrangement links TRBV5-5 to TRBJ2-2; possible D gene TRBD1, 6 bases. The CDR3 extends over 15 amino acids. Trimming removed 4 bases from V and 4 bases from J, with 14 bases in between. Germline V gives CDR1 SGHKS, CDR2 YYEKEE (reference sequence). CDR3 in amino acids: CASSPRPDSTGELFF. CDR3 sequence (DNA): TGTGCCAGCAGCCCAAGGCCGGACAGCACCGGGGAGCTGTTTTTT.

DNA of the CDR3: TGTGCCAGCAGTACCCCCACAGATACGCAGTATTTT. Amino acid sequence: CASSTPTDTQYF. The chain couples TRBV6-5 to TRBJ2-3; D gene unclear. Germline CDR1 is MNHEY and CDR2 is SVGAGI. With 5 bases removed from V and 2 bases from J, the gap between germline ends came to 5 bases. The CDR3 has 12 residues.

This clonotype showed up just a few times. J is TRBJ2-7 and V is TRBV20-1; tentative D call: TRBD2 (5 bases). Gene TRBJ2-5 matches the end of the DNA better, so the J call may be wrong. Germline V gene data show CDR1 as DFQATT and CDR2 as SNEGSKA (reference sequence). This CDR3 contains 12 residues. The CDR3 protein is CSASPFGKTQYF. The CDR3 bases are TGCAGTGCTAGCCCGTTCGGGAAGACCCAGTACTTC.

This sequence joins TRBV4-3 and TRBJ2-7; D gene uncertain. V lost 0 bases and J lost 2, with 11 bases in between. This CDR3 is built from 15 residues. The germline gives CDR1 LGHNA, CDR2 YSLEER. The CDR3 bases are TGCGCCAGCAGCCAAGATTTGTCACAAACCTACGAGCAGTACTTC. Protein sequence: CASSQDLSQTYEQYF.

The chain carries TRBV9 and TRBJ2-1; TRBD1 agrees at 9 bases. Gene TRBJ2-7 matches the end of the DNA better, so the J call may be wrong. The CDR3 totals 16 residues. Germline V gives CDR1 SGDLS, CDR2 YYNGEE. The CDR3 reads CASSVGPGTGYNEQYF. The CDR3 nucleotides are TGTGCCAGCAGCGTAGGTCCCGGGACAGGGTACAATGAGCAGTACTTC.